The clone carrying this TCR beta chain was seen ten or more times. The entry originates in a study of T-cell reconstitution after alpha-beta-depleted transplantation in children. Unique molecular identifiers were incorporated when the TCRbeta library was constructed. TCRdb itself ran the PCR reads through MiXCR, one entry per CDR3 protein. Of 600,000 to 700,000 distinct CDR3 sequences listed, around a sixth are singletons. The CDR3 consists of 13 residues. With 7 bases removed from V and 6 bases from J, the gap between germline ends came to 13 bases. J is TRBJ1-5 and V is TRBV12-3 or TRBV12-4; D gene unclear. The sequence derives from a human donor who donated a stem cell graft to a child with acute myeloid leukemia. The sequencing used PBMCs from the stem cell graft donor, collected from the stem cell graft. The CDR3 sequence: CASTLAGFQPQHF. The CDR3 coding sequence is TGTGCCAGCACCCTTGCGGGGTTTCAGCCCCAGCATTTT.